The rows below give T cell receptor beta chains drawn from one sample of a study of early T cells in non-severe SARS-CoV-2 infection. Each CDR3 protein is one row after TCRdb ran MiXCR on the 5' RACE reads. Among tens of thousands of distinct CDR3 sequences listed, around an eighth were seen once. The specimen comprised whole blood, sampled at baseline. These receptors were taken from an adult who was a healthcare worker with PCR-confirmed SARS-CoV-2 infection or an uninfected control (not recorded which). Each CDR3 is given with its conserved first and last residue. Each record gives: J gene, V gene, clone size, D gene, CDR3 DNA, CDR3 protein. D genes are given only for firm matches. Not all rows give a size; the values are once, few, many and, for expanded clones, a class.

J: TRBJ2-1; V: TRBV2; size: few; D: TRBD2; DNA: TGTGCCAGCAGCTACGACGGGGGACTAAGCTCCTACAATGAGCAGTTCTTC; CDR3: CASSYDGGLSSYNEQFF
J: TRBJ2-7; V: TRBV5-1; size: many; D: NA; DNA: TGCGCCAGCATCCCGGACCCCAGTGCTAGCGAGCAGTACTTC; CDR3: CASIPDPSASEQYF
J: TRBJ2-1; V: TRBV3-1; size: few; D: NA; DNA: TGTGCCAGCAGCCAAGATCTCCCCTCCTACAATGAGCAGTTCTTC; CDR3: CASSQDLPSYNEQFF
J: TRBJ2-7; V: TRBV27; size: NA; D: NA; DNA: TGTGCCAGCCGCCCACGGACAGCCTCCTACGAGCAGTACTTC; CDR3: CASRPRTASYEQYF
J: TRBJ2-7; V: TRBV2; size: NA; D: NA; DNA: TGTGCCAGCAAAGTCATACCCTACGAGCAGTACTTC; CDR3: CASKVIPYEQYF
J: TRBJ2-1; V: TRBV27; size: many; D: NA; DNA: TGTGCCAGCAGCCTCCGCCCCCGGGGAAACAATGAGCAGTTCTTC; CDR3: CASSLRPRGNNEQFF
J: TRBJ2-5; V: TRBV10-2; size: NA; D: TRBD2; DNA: TGCGCCAGCACCCAGGGAGGGTTCATAAAGACCCAGTACTTC; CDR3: CASTQGGFIKTQYF
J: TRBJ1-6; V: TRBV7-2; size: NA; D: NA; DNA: TGTGCCAGCAGCACAATTCAGGGTTCACCCCTCCACTTT; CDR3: CASSTIQGSPLHF
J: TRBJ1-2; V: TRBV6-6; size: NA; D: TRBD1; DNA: TGTGCCAGCAGCCAGGGACAGCGGTATGGCTACACCTTC; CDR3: CASSQGQRYGYTF
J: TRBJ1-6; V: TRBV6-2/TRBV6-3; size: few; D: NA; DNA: TGTGCCAGCAGTTACTCGATATGGTCTCCCCTCCACTTT; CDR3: CASSYSIWSPLHF
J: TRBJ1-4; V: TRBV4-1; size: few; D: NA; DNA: TGCGCCAGCAGCCAAGATTGGTGGTGGGGTAATGAAAAACTGTTTTTT; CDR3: CASSQDWWWGNEKLFF
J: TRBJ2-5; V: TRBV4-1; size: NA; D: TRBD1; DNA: TGCGCCAGCAGACTCGACAGGGCGGGCGGGGAGACCCAGTACTTC; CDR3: CASRLDRAGGETQYF
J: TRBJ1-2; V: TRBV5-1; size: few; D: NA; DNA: TGCGCCAGCAGGGTTGGGCAGGAAAACTATGGCTACACCTTC; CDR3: CASRVGQENYGYTF
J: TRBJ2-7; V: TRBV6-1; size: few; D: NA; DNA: TGTGCCAGCAGTGACTGGGGGCTCAGGGAGCAGTACTTC; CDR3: CASSDWGLREQYF
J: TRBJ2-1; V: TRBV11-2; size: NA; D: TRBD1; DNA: TGTGCCAGCAGCCACAGTTGGGACATAACAGGGGAAGGGGAGCAGTTCTTC; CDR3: CASSHSWDITGEGEQFF
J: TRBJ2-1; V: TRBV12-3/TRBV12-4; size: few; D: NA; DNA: TGTGCCAGCAGTTTACTGGGGAGAACCTACAATGAGCAGTTCTTC; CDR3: CASSLLGRTYNEQFF
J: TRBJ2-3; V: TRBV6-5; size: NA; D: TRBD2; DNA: TGTGCCACCAGCCCCGGCGGGGGACGCACAGATACGCAGTATTTT; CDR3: CATSPGGGRTDTQYF
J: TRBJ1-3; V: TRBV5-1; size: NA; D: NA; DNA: TGCGCCAGCAGCTTGAATCCGGGACGGAGGGAATCAAGGAACACCATATATTTT; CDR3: CASSLNPGRRESRNTIYF
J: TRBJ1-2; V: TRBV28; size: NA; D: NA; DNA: TGTGCCAGCAGCCTCAATGACTATGGCTACACCTTC; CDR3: CASSLNDYGYTF
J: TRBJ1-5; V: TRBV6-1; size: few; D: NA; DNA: TGTGCCAGCAGTACGGGCTTACAGCCCCAGCATTTT; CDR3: CASSTGLQPQHF
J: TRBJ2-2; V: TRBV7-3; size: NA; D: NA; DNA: TGTGCCAGCAGCTCAACAGTGGGGTACGCCGGGGAGCTGTTTTTT; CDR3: CASSSTVGYAGELFF
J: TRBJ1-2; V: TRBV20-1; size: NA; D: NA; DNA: TGCAGTGCTAGCCCGCAGGGAAACTATGGCTACACCTTC; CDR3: CSASPQGNYGYTF
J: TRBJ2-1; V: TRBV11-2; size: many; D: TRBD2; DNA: TGTGCCAGCAGCCTCCAAATAGCGGGGGCGTCATCCAGGGAGCAGTTCTTC; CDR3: CASSLQIAGASSREQFF
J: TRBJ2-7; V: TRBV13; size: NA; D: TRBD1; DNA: TGTGCCAGCAGCTGGGAAGGACAGGGACCCTACGAGCAGTACTTC; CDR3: CASSWEGQGPYEQYF
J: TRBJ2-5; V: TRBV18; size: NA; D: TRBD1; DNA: TGTGCCAGCTCACCAGGGACAGCTTTTGAACCCCCCCAGTACTTC; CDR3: CASSPGTAFEPPQYF
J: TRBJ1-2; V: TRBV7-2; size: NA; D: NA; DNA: TGTGCCAGCAGCCGGCCACTAGAAGGCTACACCTTC; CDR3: CASSRPLEGYTF
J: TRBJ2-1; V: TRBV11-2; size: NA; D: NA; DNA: TGTGCCAGCAGCTTAGGTATGCCCTACAATGAGCAGTTCTTC; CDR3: CASSLGMPYNEQFF
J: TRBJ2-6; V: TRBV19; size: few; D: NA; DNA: TGTGCCAGTAGTCCCTCGGGGGCCGGGGCCAACGTCCTGACTTTC; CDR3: CASSPSGAGANVLTF
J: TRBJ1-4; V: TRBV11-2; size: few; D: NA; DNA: TGTGCCAGCAGCTCGGGCATCGGGGGTAATGAAAAACTGTTTTTT; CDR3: CASSSGIGGNEKLFF
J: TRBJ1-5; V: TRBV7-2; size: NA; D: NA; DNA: TGTGCCAGCAGCTTCACCCAGGGTCAGCCCCAGCATTTT; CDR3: CASSFTQGQPQHF
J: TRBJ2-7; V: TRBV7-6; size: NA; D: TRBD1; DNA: TGTGCCAGCAGCCAGCCCCGACAGGGACAAGGTTACGAGCAGTACTTC; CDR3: CASSQPRQGQGYEQYF
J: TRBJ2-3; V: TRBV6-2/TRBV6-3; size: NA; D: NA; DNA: TGTGCCAGCAACGACAGGAATCCTAGCACAGATACGCAGTATTTT; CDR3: CASNDRNPSTDTQYF
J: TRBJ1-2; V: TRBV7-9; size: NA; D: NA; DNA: TGTGCCAGCAGCCCCCCGAGAAGGGACTATGGCTACACCTTC; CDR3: CASSPPRRDYGYTF
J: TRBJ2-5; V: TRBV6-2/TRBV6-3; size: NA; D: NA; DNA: TGTGCCAGCTCCCCAAGGAGAGAGACCCAGTACTTC; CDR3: CASSPRRETQYF
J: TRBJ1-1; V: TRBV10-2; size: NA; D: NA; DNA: TGCGCCAGCAGTGAGTCTGGATACACTGAAGCTTTCTTT; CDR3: CASSESGYTEAFF
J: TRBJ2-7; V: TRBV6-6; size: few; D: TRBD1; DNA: TGTGCCAGCAGTTACTCGACAGGGGGCTACGAGCAGTACTTC; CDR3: CASSYSTGGYEQYF
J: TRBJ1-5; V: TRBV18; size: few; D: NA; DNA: TGTGCCAGCTCACCACGCTTTCCGGGCCTTAGCAATCAGCCCCAGCATTTT; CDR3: CASSPRFPGLSNQPQHF
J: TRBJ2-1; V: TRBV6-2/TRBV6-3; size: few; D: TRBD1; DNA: TGTGCCAGCCGATGGACAGGGTCCTACAATGAGCAGTTCTTC; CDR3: CASRWTGSYNEQFF
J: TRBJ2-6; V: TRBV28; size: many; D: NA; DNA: TGTGCCAGCAGACAAACAGGGACTGGGGCCAACGTCCTGACTTTC; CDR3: CASRQTGTGANVLTF
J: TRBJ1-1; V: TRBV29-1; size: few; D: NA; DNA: TGCAGCGTTGGTGAAGCTTTCTTT; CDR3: CSVGEAFF
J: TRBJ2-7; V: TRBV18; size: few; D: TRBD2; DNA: TGTGCCAGCTCCGGACTAGCGGGGACTTGGGAGCAGTACTTC; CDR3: CASSGLAGTWEQYF
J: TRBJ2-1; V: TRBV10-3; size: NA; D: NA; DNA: TGTGCCATCAGTGTTCACCTATACAATGAGCAGTTCTTC; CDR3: CAISVHLYNEQFF
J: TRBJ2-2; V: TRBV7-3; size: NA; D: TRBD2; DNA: TGTGCCAGCAGCTTAGGCGCCCGGGGGGGCGGCACCGGGGAGCTGTTTTTT; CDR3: CASSLGARGGGTGELFF